This is a list of T cell receptor beta chains from one sample in a study of T-cell memory formation after mild COVID-19. TCRdb recomputed calls from the 5' RACE reads with MiXCR, one row per CDR3 protein. The table lists about 5,500 distinct CDR3 sequences, around 20% of them singletons, with 55% to 60% in the top ten. Sequenced sample: PBMCs or a T cell subset sorted from them (not recorded which). The source is an adult woman who had mild COVID-19 (a few samples of this study predate the infection). Cell type and time point are not known. Each CDR3 is given with its conserved first and last residue. The order of the fields is J gene, D gene, clone size, V gene, CDR3 DNA, CDR3 protein. The D gene is left open where the match is weak. Clone size is stated in some rows and not others, as once, few, many or a class when expanded.

TRBJ2-3 | TRBD1 | many | TRBV3-1 | TGTGCCAGCAGCCGCATAGGGGGCCCCGGCACAGATACGCAGTATTTT | CASSRIGGPGTDTQYF
TRBJ2-3 | TRBD2 | many | TRBV7-3 | TGTGCCAGCAGCTTAAGTTTTTCTGGGACTAGCCCCACAGATACGCAGTATTTT | CASSLSFSGTSPTDTQYF
TRBJ2-4 | TRBD1 | many | TRBV27 | TGTGCCAGCAGTCCGACAGGGATATATAACATTCAGTACTTC | CASSPTGIYNIQYF
TRBJ1-5 | TRBD1 | many | TRBV6-6 | TGTGCCAGCAGTTACTCGAGGACAGGCGATCAGCCCCAGCATTTT | CASSYSRTGDQPQHF
TRBJ2-7 | NA | many | TRBV5-1 | TGCGCCAGCAGCTTCAAAGACCGAAGCTCCTACGAGCAGTACTTC | CASSFKDRSSYEQYF
TRBJ2-7 | NA | many | TRBV20-1 | TGCAGTGCTAGAAGTTATGTGGGCTACGAGCAGTACTTC | CSARSYVGYEQYF
TRBJ1-1 | NA | many | TRBV10-3 | TGTGCCATCAGTGGATCCTCAGGGACCCACATGAACACTGAAGCTTTCTTT | CAISGSSGTHMNTEAFF
TRBJ2-3 | TRBD1 | many | TRBV4-1 | TGCGCCAGCAGCAACGGACAGGGGGGCCAAGATACGCAGTATTTT | CASSNGQGGQDTQYF
TRBJ2-2 | NA | many | TRBV6-2/TRBV6-3 | TGTGCCAGCAGTTCGATTAACCGGGACTGTTTTTTT | CASSSINRDCFF
TRBJ1-2 | NA | medium-sized | TRBV29-1 | TGCAGCGTTGACCCCCTAGGGTTACTCAACTATGGCTACACCTTC | CSVDPLGLLNYGYTF
TRBJ2-1 | NA | many | TRBV19 | TGTGCCAGTAGTATCTTGAATGAGCAGTTCTTC | CASSILNEQFF
TRBJ1-1 | NA | many | TRBV7-9 | TGTGCCAGCAGCTTAGCGCTCGGGATCGAGGGCACTGAAGCTTTCTTT | CASSLALGIEGTEAFF
TRBJ2-5 | NA | medium-sized | TRBV20-1 | TGCAGTGCGGCCCCTAGGATCAGGGGTTTTGAGACCCAGTACTTC | CSAAPRIRGFETQYF
TRBJ2-1 | TRBD2 | many | TRBV7-9 | TGTGCCAGCAGCTTGCGGGGGGCCTACAATGAGCAGTTCTTC | CASSLRGAYNEQFF
TRBJ2-7 | NA | medium-sized | TRBV5-1 | TGCGCCAGCAGCTTGACCGTCACTTCCTACGAGCAGTACTTC | CASSLTVTSYEQYF
TRBJ2-3 | TRBD2 | many | TRBV25-1 | TGTGCCAGCAGTGCCGGGACTAGCGGGGGAGATACGCAGTATTTT | CASSAGTSGGDTQYF
TRBJ2-5 | TRBD1 | once | TRBV12-3/TRBV12-4 | TGTGCCAGCAGTTTAGAATCTCGTCGCAGGGGGAACCCACAAGAGACCCAGTACTTC | CASSLESRRRGNPQETQYF
TRBJ2-7 | TRBD2 | medium-sized | TRBV20-1 | TGCAGTGCTAGAGATAGCGGGACCCCCTTCTACGAGCAGTACTTC | CSARDSGTPFYEQYF
TRBJ2-7 | NA | many | TRBV6-5 | TGTGCCAGCAGTTACGGTGTATTGGATGCGAACTACGAGCAGTACTTC | CASSYGVLDANYEQYF
TRBJ2-2 | NA | NA | TRBV5-1 | TGCGCCAGCAGCTTGGAGGTGTTAGGGAACACCGGGGAGCTGTTTTTT | CASSLEVLGNTGELFF
TRBJ2-7 | TRBD2 | many | TRBV7-2 | TGTGCCAGCAGCTTAGTAGGGACTAGCGGGAGAACCCACTCCTACGAGCAGTACTTC | CASSLVGTSGRTHSYEQYF
TRBJ2-1 | TRBD1 | many | TRBV9 | TGTGCCAGCAGCGTAAGATCGGGACAGTGGACCAATGAGCAGTTCTTC | CASSVRSGQWTNEQFF